Below, 30 T cell receptor beta chains from the same sample are listed, as sequenced in a study of control samples from healthy donors and cancer patients. Clones were sequenced by immunoSEQ multiplex PCR, and TCRdb holds only the in-frame ones, with some missing. The sample contains 70,000 to 95,000 clones, 93% of which appear only once. What was sequenced was PBMCs. The receptors derive from a woman in her thirties or forties with lung cancer.

The chain combines TRBV6-5 with TRBJ2-5; 7 bases line up with TRBD1. The CDR3 length is 15 residues. The J segment lost 5 bases and the V segment lost 2 bases, leaving 8 bases of the junction unmatched. Looked up from germline, CDR1 is MNHEY and CDR2 is SVGAGI. CDR3 protein: CASSYDRVVAETQYF. In DNA, the CDR3 is TGTGCCAGCAGTTACGACAGGGTTGTGGCGGAGACCCAGTACTTC.

The V call is TRBV18, the J call TRBJ1-1; no firm D call. The germline V and J ends were trimmed by 2 bases and 3 bases, with 10 bases remaining between them. CDR1 is KGHSH and CDR2 is LQKENI in the germline V gene. The CDR3 length is 14 residues. The CDR3 DNA is TGTGCCAGCTCACCATTCAGTGGAGACACTGAAGCTTTCTTT. Its protein is CASSPFSGDTEAFF.

The chain carries TRBV2 and TRBJ1-1, with a tentative D call TRBD1 (5 bases). With 2 bases removed from V and 7 bases from J, the gap between germline ends came to 14 bases. The germline V gene encodes CDR1 SNHLY and CDR2 FYNNEI. CDR3 size: 14 residues. CDR3 in amino acids: CASSESREWSEAFF. The CDR3 region has the DNA TGTGCCAGCAGTGAAAGCAGGGAGTGGAGTGAAGCTTTCTTT.

This rearrangement joins TRBV19 to TRBJ1-1; the match to TRBD1 covers 9 bases. Germline assignment: CDR1 LNHDA and CDR2 SQIVND (reference sequence). The CDR3 has 14 amino acids. The trim removed 7 bases at V and 5 bases at J, leaving 8 bases unmatched. The CDR3 nucleotides read TGTGCCAGTATGGTGACAGGGGGAGGGACTGAAGCTTTCTTT. It is translated as CASMVTGGGTEAFF.

V usage is TRBV12-3 or TRBV12-4 and J usage is TRBJ1-1; no definite D call. Trimming left V 6 bases short and J 0 bases short, with 8 bases between. There are 13 residues in the CDR3. CDR3 sequence: CASSPRLNTEAFF. The DNA for the CDR3 is TGTGCCAGCAGCCCCAGATTGAACACTGAAGCTTTCTTT.

CDR3 amino acids: CASVLEGGRYEQYF. The CDR3 coding sequence is TGTGCTAGTGTCCTGGAGGGGGGCCGATACGAGCAGTACTTC. V is TRBV12-5 and J is TRBJ2-7; D is perhaps TRBD1 or TRBD2 (6 bases each). V shed 7 bases and J shed 4 bases, with 17 bases lying between them. The CDR3 runs to 14 residues. Germline CDR1 LGHNT, CDR2 FRNRAP.

The CDR3 spells CASSMTGVNTEAFF. CDR3 nucleotide sequence: TGTGCCAGCAGCATGACAGGGGTGAACACTGAAGCTTTCTTT. The chain links TRBV7-9 to TRBJ1-1, with 8 positions matching TRBD1. The germline V gene encodes CDR1 SEHNR and CDR2 FQNEAQ (reference sequence). The CDR3 is 14 residues long. V trimming: 5 bases; J trimming: 0 bases; junction bases outside the gene matches: 2.

The rearrangement uses TRBV10-3 and TRBJ2-6, with a possible D match to TRBD1 (5 bases). The CDR3 is 19 amino acids. Germline CDR1 and CDR2: ENHRY and SYGVKD. Between the trimmed V and J ends, which lost 0 bases and 0 bases, there was a span of 15 bases. CDR3 region: CAISESGQAIFSGANVLTF. The CDR3, as DNA: TGTGCCATCAGTGAGTCGGGGCAGGCCATCTTCTCTGGGGCCAACGTCCTGACTTTC.

The chain recombines TRBV6-1 with TRBJ1-1; 9 bases agree with TRBD1. The V and J ends lost 3 bases and 4 bases, in that order; junction bases with no gene match: 6. There are 15 residues in the CDR3. Germline values: CDR1 MNHNS, CDR2 SASEGT. For the CDR3, the DNA is TGTGCCAGCAGTGAGACCGGGACAGGGAGCACTGAAGCTTTCTTT. As protein: CASSETGTGSTEAFF.

This clone is a singleton in its sample. The chain is built from TRBV6-6 and TRBJ2-1; TRBD1 agrees at 10 bases. This CDR3 is built from 16 residues. V trimming: 6 bases; J trimming: 9 bases; junction bases outside the gene matches: 14. Per germline, CDR1 MNHNY and CDR2 SVGAGI (reference sequence). CDR3 sequence (DNA): TGTGCCAGCAGCCTGGGACAGGGGAGCCCAGTAACTGAGCAGTTCTTC. The encoded protein is CASSLGQGSPVTEQFF.

The chain joins TRBV6-5 to TRBJ1-6; D not resolved. Germline V CDR1 and CDR2: MNHEY, SVGAGI. This CDR3 region has 14 residues. Trimming took off 2 bases at V and 8 bases at J, with 10 bases between the two ends. The CDR3: CASSYEHFDSPLHF. The CDR3 DNA reads as TGTGCCAGCAGTTACGAACACTTTGATTCACCCCTCCACTTT.

This chain joins TRBV28 and TRBJ1-2; no reliable D call. V lost 2 bases, J lost 2 bases, and 12 bases lay in between. Germline-derived CDR1 and CDR2 are MDHEN and SYDVKM. This CDR3 spans 15 amino acids. CDR3 loop: CASSLTAVANYGYTF. DNA for the CDR3: TGTGCCAGCAGTTTAACTGCGGTGGCGAACTATGGCTACACCTTC.

This clone showed up just once. This chain links TRBV11-2 with TRBJ2-7; D gene ambiguous. The CDR3 covers 16 residues. V dropped 0 bases and J dropped 1 base, with 13 bases sitting between them. CDR1 is SGHAT and CDR2 is FQNNGV in the germline V gene. The CDR3 region is CASSLDQWAASYEQYF. The CDR3 nucleotides read TGTGCCAGCAGCTTAGATCAATGGGCAGCGTCCTACGAGCAGTACTTC.

The gene calls are TRBV10-3 and TRBJ1-1; tentatively, D is TRBD1 (5 bases). From germline, CDR1 is ENHRY and CDR2 SYGVKD. Trimming cost V 11 bases and J 0 bases, with 13 bases left between them. The CDR3 contains 13 residues. CDR3 nucleotide sequence: TGTGCCGTCCGGGACCATATGAACACTGAAGCTTTCTTT. Amino acids: CAVRDHMNTEAFF.

A few counts support this clone. This sequence joins TRBV7-6 and TRBJ1-6; 7 nucleotides match TRBD1. Germline lookup yields CDR1 SGHVS and CDR2 FNYEAQ. V dropped 4 bases and J dropped 7; count of bases not matched to a gene: 10. This CDR3 has 16 amino acids. CDR3 sequence reads: CASSSSGTVSNSPLHF. The CDR3 DNA reads as TGTGCCAGCAGCTCCTCCGGGACAGTCAGCAATTCACCCCTCCACTTT.

J is TRBJ1-1 and V is TRBV19; TRBD1 matches 7 bases. Germline V lookup: CDR1 LNHDA, CDR2 SQIVND (reference sequence). V trimming: 5 bases; J trimming: 4 bases; junction bases outside the gene matches: 7. The CDR3 extends over 14 amino acids. This CDR3 reads CASSPQGQLTEAFF. The CDR3 DNA reads TGTGCCAGTAGTCCGCAGGGACAGCTCACTGAAGCTTTCTTT.

This clone was detected only a few times. The chain employs TRBV9 and TRBJ1-2; the match to TRBD1 covers 8 bases. V dropped 0 bases and J dropped 4; count of bases not matched to a gene: 2. This CDR3 has 14 residues. Germline V gene data show CDR1 as SGDLS and CDR2 as YYNGEE. The CDR3 here is CASSVDDRGYGYTF. The CDR3 nucleotides read TGTGCCAGCAGCGTAGATGACAGGGGCTATGGCTACACCTTC.

The CDR3 DNA reads TGTGCCAGCAGCTTAGAGGCGGGGGACGGAAACACCATATATTTT. Its translation: CASSLEAGDGNTIYF. The rearrangement links TRBV7-2 to TRBJ1-3; a possible D gene is TRBD1 (5 bases). The germline CDR1 and CDR2 sequences are SGHTA and FQGNSA. Deletions cut 1 base from V and 4 bases from J, with 11 bases between. The CDR3 spans 15 residues.

The V and J genes are TRBV24-1 and TRBJ2-7; D is tentatively TRBD1 or TRBD2 (6 bases each). The germline V gene encodes CDR1 KGHDR and CDR2 SFDVKD. This CDR3 comprises 12 residues. The germline V and J ends were trimmed by 3 bases and 8 bases, with 10 bases remaining between them. Here the CDR3 reads CATSDTGGQQYF. The CDR3 nucleotides are TGTGCCACCAGTGATACCGGGGGCCAGCAGTACTTC.

The chain combines TRBV18 with TRBJ1-2, with D possibly matching TRBD1 (5 bases). The CDR3 has 13 residues. In germline, CDR1 is KGHSH, CDR2 LQKENI. Trimming left V 3 bases short and J 4 bases short, with 9 bases between. CDR3 sequence reads: CASSPGGSYGYTF. Written as DNA, the CDR3 is TGTGCCAGCTCACCGGGGGGAAGCTATGGCTACACCTTC.

DNA for the CDR3: TGTGCCAGCAGTGAAGTTGCGGGGGTGCAATCCACAGATACGCAGTATTTT. Amino acids: CASSEVAGVQSTDTQYF. The V call is TRBV6-1, the J call TRBJ2-3; 7 positions agree with TRBD2. The CDR3 spans 17 residues. Germline V gene lookup returns CDR1 MNHNS and CDR2 SASEGT. With 1 base clipped from V and 2 bases from J, the junction kept 9 bases outside the gene matches.

This chain's CDR3 is CAWERRGHEQFF. As DNA, the CDR3 is TGTGCCTGGGAAAGGAGAGGCCATGAGCAGTTCTTC. The chain links TRBV30 to TRBJ2-1; D not certain. Germline assignment: CDR1 GTSNPN and CDR2 SVGIG (reference sequence). The CDR3 runs 12 residues. Trimming left V 5 bases short and J 8 bases short, with 13 bases between.

This clone was picked up a small number of times. CDR3: CASSLNGRRNTEAFF. DNA for the CDR3: TGTGCCAGCAGCTTGAACGGCAGGCGAAACACTGAAGCTTTCTTT. This chain connects TRBV5-4 to TRBJ1-1; D is ambiguous. CDR3 length: 15 residues. The ends were cut back, 1 base at V and 2 bases at J, with 12 bases in the middle. From germline, CDR1 is SGHNT and CDR2 YYREEE (reference sequence). Full variable domain (outside the CDR3, taken from reference TRBV5-4 and TRBJ1-1): ETGVTQSPTHLIKTRGQQVTLRCSSQSGHNTVSWYQQALGQGPQFIFQYYREEENGRGNFPPRFSGLQFPNYSSELNVNALELDDSALYLCASSLNGRRNTEAFFGQGTRLTVV.

The J gene is TRBJ1-4, the V gene TRBV6-5; possible D gene TRBD1, 5 bases. V lost 0 bases to trimming and J lost 7 bases, with 12 bases between them. Germline CDR1 is MNHEY and CDR2 is SVGAGI. The CDR3 runs to 15 residues. The CDR3 is CASSYSGDQGEKLFF. CDR3 nucleotides: TGTGCCAGCAGTTACTCGGGAGATCAGGGTGAAAAACTGTTTTTT.

The rearrangement links TRBV6-5 to TRBJ2-3; possibly TRBD1 for D (5 bases). Germline V gene lookup returns CDR1 MNHEY and CDR2 SVGAGI. V gave up 7 bases and J gave up 6 bases, with 20 bases separating them. This CDR3 region has 15 residues. The chain's CDR3 is CASNRLGLASDTQYF. The CDR3 nucleotides read TGTGCCAGCAATAGGTTGGGGCTCGCGTCGGATACGCAGTATTTT.

The CDR3 DNA is TGTGCCAGTAGTATAGCGGGGAGCAGAATCTTCAACAATGAGCAGTTCTTC. This encodes CASSIAGSRIFNNEQFF. The chain is built from TRBV19 and TRBJ2-1, with D perhaps TRBD2 (5 bases). With 1 base removed from V and 5 bases from J, the gap between germline ends came to 18 bases. The CDR3 length is 17 residues. Germline CDR1 is LNHDA and CDR2 is SQIVND (reference sequence).

CDR3 residues: CASSLGMGGSYEQYF. The CDR3 DNA reads as TGCGCCAGCAGCTTGGGAATGGGGGGGTCCTACGAGCAGTACTTC. The chain uses TRBV4-1 and TRBJ2-7, with 7 bases matching TRBD2. This CDR3 region has 15 residues. V shed 5 bases, J shed 1 base, and the junction held 8 bases outside the gene matches. CDR1 is MGHRA, CDR2 YSYEKL, per germline.

J is TRBJ2-3 and V is TRBV7-9; 10 bases map to TRBD1. Losses at the gene ends were 1 base for V and 3 bases for J; bases not matched to a gene: 4. Looked up from germline, CDR1 is SEHNR and CDR2 is FQNEAQ (reference sequence). The CDR3 is 16 residues long. The CDR3 loop reads CASSLGDRGTTDTQYF. In DNA form, the CDR3 reads TGTGCCAGCAGCTTAGGGGACAGGGGTACAACAGATACGCAGTATTTT. Filled out from reference TRBV7-9 and TRBJ2-3, the complete variable domain reads DTGVSQNPRHKITKRGQNVTFRCDPISEHNRLYWYRQTLGQGPEFLTYFQNEAQLEKSRLLSDRFSAERPKGSFSTLEIQRTEQGDSAMYLCASSLGDRGTTDTQYFGPGTRLTVL.

The chain recombines TRBV5-1 with TRBJ2-7, with 9 bases matching TRBD1. The CDR3 spans 15 residues. V lost 5 bases to trimming and J lost 2 bases; unmatched junction nucleotides: 8. Germline CDR1 is SGHRS and CDR2 is YFSETQ. DNA for the CDR3: TGCGCCAGCAGTCCCACCGGGACAGGGCCCTACGAGCAGTACTTC. Its translation is CASSPTGTGPYEQYF.

The chain is built from TRBV5-5 and TRBJ1-5; TRBD1 agrees at 8 bases. This CDR3 has 15 residues. V shed 1 base, J shed 2 bases, and the junction held 2 bases outside the gene matches. Germline V gene sequence: CDR1 SGHKS, CDR2 YYEKEE (reference sequence). The CDR3 DNA follows: TGTGCCAGCAGCTTGAAGGGACAGGGCAATCAGCCCCAGCATTTT. Encoded protein: CASSLKGQGNQPQHF.